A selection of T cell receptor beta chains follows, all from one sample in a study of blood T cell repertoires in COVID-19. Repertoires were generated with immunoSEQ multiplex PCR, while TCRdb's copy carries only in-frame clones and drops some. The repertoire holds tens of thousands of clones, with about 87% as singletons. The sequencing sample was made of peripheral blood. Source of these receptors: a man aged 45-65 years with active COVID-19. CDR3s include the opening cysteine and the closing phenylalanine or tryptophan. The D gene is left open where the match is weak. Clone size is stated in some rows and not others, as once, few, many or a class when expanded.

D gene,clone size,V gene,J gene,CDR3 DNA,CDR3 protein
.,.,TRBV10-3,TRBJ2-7,TGTGCCATCACCCCGGACAGCTTAGCCTACGAGCAGTACTTC,CAITPDSLAYEQYF
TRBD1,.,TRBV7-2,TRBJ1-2,TGTGCCAGCAGCTTTTCCGGGACAGGGGCCTCTAACTATGGCTACACCTTC,CASSFSGTGASNYGYTF
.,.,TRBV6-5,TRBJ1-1,TGTGCCAGTACGACCAGGTTCTCTGAAGCTTTCTTT,CASTTRFSEAFF
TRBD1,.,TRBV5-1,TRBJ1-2,TGCGCCAGCAGCTTGTCTGGGACAGGGAATGGCTACACCTTC,CASSLSGTGNGYTF
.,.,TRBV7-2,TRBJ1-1,TGTGCCAGCAGCCGGGACATGAACACTGAAGCTTTCTTT,CASSRDMNTEAFF
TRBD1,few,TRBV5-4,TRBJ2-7,TGTGCCAGCAGAAACCGACAGGGGGGAAACTACGAGCAGTACTTC,CASRNRQGGNYEQYF
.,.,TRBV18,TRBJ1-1,TGTGCCAGCTCACGAGTTAGTGGTAGCACTGAAGCTTTCTTT,CASSRVSGSTEAFF
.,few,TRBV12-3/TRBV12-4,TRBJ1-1,TGTGCCAGCAGTCTATACAGGGACACTGAAGCTTTCTTT,CASSLYRDTEAFF
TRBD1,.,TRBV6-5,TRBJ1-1,TGTGCCAGCAGTACGCGGACAGGGAGGAACACTGAAGCTTTCTTT,CASSTRTGRNTEAFF
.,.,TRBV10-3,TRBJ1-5,TGTGCCATCAGTGATTGGTTAGATAGCAATCAGCCCCAGCATTTT,CAISDWLDSNQPQHF
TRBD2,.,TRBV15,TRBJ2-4,TGTGCCACCAGCAGAGATGGTCTGGCGGGAGAAGGGCGGGGGGCCAAAAACATTCAGTACTTC,CATSRDGLAGEGRGAKNIQYF
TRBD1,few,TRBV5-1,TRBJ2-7,TGCGCCAGCAGCTTGGGACAGGGGGTATCGGACGAGCAGTACTTC,CASSLGQGVSDEQYF
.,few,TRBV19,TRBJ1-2,TGTGCCAGTAGTATGCAGGGCAACTATGGCTACACCTTC,CASSMQGNYGYTF
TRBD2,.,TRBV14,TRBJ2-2,TGTGCCAGCAGCCAAGTCCTAGCGGGAGCGGCCGGGGAGCTGTTTTTT,CASSQVLAGAAGELFF
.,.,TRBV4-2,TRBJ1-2,TGTGCCAGCAGCCCCGGGCAGGGTCGGAGCTATGGCTACACCTTC,CASSPGQGRSYGYTF
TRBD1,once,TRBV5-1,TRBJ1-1,TGCGCCAGCAGGGCGACAGGGAATTCTGAAGCTTTCTTT,CASRATGNSEAFF
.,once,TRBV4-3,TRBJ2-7,TGCGCCAGCAGCCAAGGGGCAGGGGGGCTCTCACCCTACGAGCAGTACTTC,CASSQGAGGLSPYEQYF
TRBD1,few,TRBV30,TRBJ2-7,TGTGCCTGGAGTGCAGGGGGCGAGCAGTACTTC,CAWSAGGEQYF
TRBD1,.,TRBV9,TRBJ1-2,TGTGCCAGCAGCCCTCTGAGCCCCCCTGTCCCCGGGAGACAGGGTTTTAACTATGGCTACACCTTC,CASSPLSPPVPGRQGFNYGYTF
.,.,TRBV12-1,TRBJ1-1,TGTGCCAGCAGCTTTATAGTGAACACTGAAGCTTTCTTT,CASSFIVNTEAFF
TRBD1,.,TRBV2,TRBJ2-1,TGTGCCAGCACGGGGACAGGGGGCAATGAGCAGTTCTTC,CASTGTGGNEQFF
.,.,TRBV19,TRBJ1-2,TGTGCCAGTAGTCCTTCCGCCAGGTTCTCAGCTAACTATGGCTACACCTTC,CASSPSARFSANYGYTF
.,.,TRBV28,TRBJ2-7,TGTGCCAGCGCAACAGGGCCCACTAGGTTGGAGCAGTACTTC,CASATGPTRLEQYF
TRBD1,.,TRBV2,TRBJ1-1,TGTGCCAGCAGTGTGCAGGGGGGGAACACTGAAGCTTTCTTT,CASSVQGGNTEAFF
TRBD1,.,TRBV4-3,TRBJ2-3,TGCGCCAGCAGCCCGCGGACAGGCTCTAGCACAGATACGCAGTATTTT,CASSPRTGSSTDTQYF
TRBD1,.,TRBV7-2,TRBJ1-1,TGTGCCAGCAGCTTAGAGTCTTTACAGGGGCGCACTGAAGCTTTCTTT,CASSLESLQGRTEAFF
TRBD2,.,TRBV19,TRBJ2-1,TGTGCCAGTAGTATACTGGCTAGCGGGAGGGAGCAGTTCTTC,CASSILASGREQFF
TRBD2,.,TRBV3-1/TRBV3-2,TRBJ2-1,TGTGCCAGCAGCCACCTTAGCGGGGGGGCCGTTGAGCAGTTCTTC,CASSHLSGGAVEQFF
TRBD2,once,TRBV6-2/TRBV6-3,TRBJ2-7,TGTGCCAGCAGCCTCGGCGGGGTAGCGGGGGCCGGCGAGCAGTACTTC,CASSLGGVAGAGEQYF
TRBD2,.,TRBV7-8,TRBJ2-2,TGTGCCAGCAGCGCCTCGCGGGGGGGCGACACCGGGGAGCTGTTTTTT,CASSASRGGDTGELFF
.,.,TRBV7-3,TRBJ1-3,TGTGCCAGCAGCCAAGCATTAGGAAACACCATATATTTT,CASSQALGNTIYF
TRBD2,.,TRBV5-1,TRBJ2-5,TGCGCCAGTTCCGGGACTAGCGGGCCCTTTGCAGAGACCCAGTACTTC,CASSGTSGPFAETQYF
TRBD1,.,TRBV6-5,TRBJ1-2,TGTGCCAGCAGAACCTCGGACAGGGGGTCGGTTGGCTACACCTTC,CASRTSDRGSVGYTF
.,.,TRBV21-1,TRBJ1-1,TGTGCCAGCAGCATAAGTCGAGGTGAAGCTTTCTTT,CASSISRGEAFF
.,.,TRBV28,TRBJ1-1,TGTGCCAGCAGTTTGTACAGAAGGTCCGACACTGAAGCTTTCTTT,CASSLYRRSDTEAFF
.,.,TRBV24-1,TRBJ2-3,TGTGCCACCCAACAGGGCAGGTCGGGGACAGATACGCAGTATTTT,CATQQGRSGTDTQYF
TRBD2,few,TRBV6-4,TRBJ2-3,TGTGCCAGCAGTGCCGGGACTAGCGGGGGAGATACGCAGTATTTT,CASSAGTSGGDTQYF
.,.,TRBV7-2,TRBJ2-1,TGTGCCAGCAGCTTAGACAAATCTTACAATGAGCAGTTCTTC,CASSLDKSYNEQFF
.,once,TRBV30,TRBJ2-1,TGTGCCTGGAGTACGTACGTAGGTGGAGAGTTCTTC,CAWSTYVGGEFF
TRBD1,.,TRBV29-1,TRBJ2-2,TGCAGCGCTGGACAGGCCGGAAAAGCCGGGGAGCTGTTTTTT,CSAGQAGKAGELFF
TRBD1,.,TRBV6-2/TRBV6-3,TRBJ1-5,TGTGCCAGCAGTTTCCTAGACAGGGCGGGTCAGCCCCAGCATTTT,CASSFLDRAGQPQHF
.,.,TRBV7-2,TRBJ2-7,TGTGCCAGCAGCTTAGGGGGGCAAAAAGGGCAGTACTTC,CASSLGGQKGQYF
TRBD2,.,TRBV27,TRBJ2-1,TGTGCCAGCAGTTTATCCTCTGCGGGGGGGAATGAGCAGTTCTTC,CASSLSSAGGNEQFF
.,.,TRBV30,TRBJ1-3,TGTGCCTGGGTCCAGGCGAACACCATATATTTT,CAWVQANTIYF
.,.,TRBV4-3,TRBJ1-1,TGCGCCAGCAGCCAAGTCTCGGGGAAGATGAACACTGAAGCTTTCTTT,CASSQVSGKMNTEAFF
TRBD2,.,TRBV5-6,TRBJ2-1,TGTGCCAGCAGGACTATAGCGGGGCCCTACAATGAGCAGTTCTTC,CASRTIAGPYNEQFF
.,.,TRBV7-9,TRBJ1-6,TGTGCCAGCAGCCGGGACACAGCTTCACCCCTCCACTTT,CASSRDTASPLHF
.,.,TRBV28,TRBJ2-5,TGTGCCAGCAGTTCCCTTTCAGGGAATCAAGAGACCCAGTACTTC,CASSSLSGNQETQYF
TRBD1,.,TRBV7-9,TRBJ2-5,TGTGCCAGCAGCTCCGGGACAGGGGGTCCGAAGACCCAGTACTTC,CASSSGTGGPKTQYF
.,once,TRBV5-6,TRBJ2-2,TGTGCCAGCAGCTTGGGTGGCACGTACACCGGGGAGCTGTTTTTT,CASSLGGTYTGELFF
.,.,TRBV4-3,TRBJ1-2,TGCGCCAGCAGCCAAGCGCCGATCGGTGGACAGCCTGAAGCATTC,CASSQAPIGGQPEAF
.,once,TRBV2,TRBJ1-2,TGTGCCAGCAGTGTAGGGCAGGAGGTTGGGTATGGCTACACCTTC,CASSVGQEVGYGYTF
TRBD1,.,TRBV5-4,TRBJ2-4,TGTGCCAGCAGCCGGTCAGGGGGCAAGTTGGGGGCCAAAAACATTCAGTACTTC,CASSRSGGKLGAKNIQYF
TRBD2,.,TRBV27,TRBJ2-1,TGTGCCAGCAGTAGGCTAGCGGGGGGCCTTAATGAGCAGTTCTTC,CASSRLAGGLNEQFF
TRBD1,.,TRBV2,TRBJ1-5,TGTGCCAGCAGCCGAGGGGGACAGGGGCCCGTCGAGGCCCAGCATTTT,CASSRGGQGPVEAQHF